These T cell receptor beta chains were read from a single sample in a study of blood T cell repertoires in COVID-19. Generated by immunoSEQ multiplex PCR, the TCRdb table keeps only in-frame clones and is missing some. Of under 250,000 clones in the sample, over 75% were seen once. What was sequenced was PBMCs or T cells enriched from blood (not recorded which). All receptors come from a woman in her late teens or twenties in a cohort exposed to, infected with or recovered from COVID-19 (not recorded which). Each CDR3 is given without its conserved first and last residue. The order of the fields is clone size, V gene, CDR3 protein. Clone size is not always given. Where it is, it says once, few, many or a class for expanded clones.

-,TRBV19,ASSGPGQGTDTQY
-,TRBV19,ASSIRAGGPPSSQY
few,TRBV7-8,ASSLGAFTEAF
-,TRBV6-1,ASSVVPGQGRNSPLH
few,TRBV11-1,ASSRQGADGYT
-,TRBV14,ASSQPGSLNEKLF
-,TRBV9,ASSRQGTYQPQH
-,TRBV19,ASSIKGSGGQPQH
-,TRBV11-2,ASSSRLAGGPDTQY
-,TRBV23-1,ASSQRVRQTQY
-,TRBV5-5,ASSIRTGYDLYEQY
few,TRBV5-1,ASSEMTSGSTDTQY
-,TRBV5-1,ASSLEPGQGPEAF
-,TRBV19,ASSIVTSGPSSYNEQF
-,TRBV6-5,AARTSGYQETQY
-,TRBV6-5,ASSYRDTRNEQF
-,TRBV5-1,ASSQGYNYGYT
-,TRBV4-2,ASSLGLAEYNEQF
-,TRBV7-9,ASSQSGTGRNYGYT
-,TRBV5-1,ASRLAGMSDTQY
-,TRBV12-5,ASGLEGALEQF
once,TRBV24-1,ATSGWANQETQY
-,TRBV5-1,ASSTQQGVGYNEQF
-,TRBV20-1,SASATSYNEQF
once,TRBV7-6,ASSLAGGAPGELF
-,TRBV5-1,ASSQTGTIISYEQY
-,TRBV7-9,ASSLASGSTDTQY
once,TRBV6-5,ASSSVRYNEQF
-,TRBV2,ASNTEYTGELF
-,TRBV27,ASSLLREGYTGELF
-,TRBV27,ATYSSSYEQY
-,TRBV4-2,ASSQDQGYTDTQY
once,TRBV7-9,ASSSSGGGRTEAF
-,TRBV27,ASTDGRDGTGELF
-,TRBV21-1,ASSKGDYGYT
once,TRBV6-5,ASSFSQGRGAQY
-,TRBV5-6,ASSLTGGNNSPLH
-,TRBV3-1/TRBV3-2,ASSPHPGTGGGYGYT
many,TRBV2,ASTPPQKYT
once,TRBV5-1,ASSLDRFSTDTQY
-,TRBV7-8,AGSSLSTDTQY
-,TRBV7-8,ASSLTGINQPQH
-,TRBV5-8,ASSRLEGTEAF
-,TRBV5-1,ASSLHNTEAF
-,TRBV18,ASSPETSGLKNIQY
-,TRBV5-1,ASSLAAMGRETQY